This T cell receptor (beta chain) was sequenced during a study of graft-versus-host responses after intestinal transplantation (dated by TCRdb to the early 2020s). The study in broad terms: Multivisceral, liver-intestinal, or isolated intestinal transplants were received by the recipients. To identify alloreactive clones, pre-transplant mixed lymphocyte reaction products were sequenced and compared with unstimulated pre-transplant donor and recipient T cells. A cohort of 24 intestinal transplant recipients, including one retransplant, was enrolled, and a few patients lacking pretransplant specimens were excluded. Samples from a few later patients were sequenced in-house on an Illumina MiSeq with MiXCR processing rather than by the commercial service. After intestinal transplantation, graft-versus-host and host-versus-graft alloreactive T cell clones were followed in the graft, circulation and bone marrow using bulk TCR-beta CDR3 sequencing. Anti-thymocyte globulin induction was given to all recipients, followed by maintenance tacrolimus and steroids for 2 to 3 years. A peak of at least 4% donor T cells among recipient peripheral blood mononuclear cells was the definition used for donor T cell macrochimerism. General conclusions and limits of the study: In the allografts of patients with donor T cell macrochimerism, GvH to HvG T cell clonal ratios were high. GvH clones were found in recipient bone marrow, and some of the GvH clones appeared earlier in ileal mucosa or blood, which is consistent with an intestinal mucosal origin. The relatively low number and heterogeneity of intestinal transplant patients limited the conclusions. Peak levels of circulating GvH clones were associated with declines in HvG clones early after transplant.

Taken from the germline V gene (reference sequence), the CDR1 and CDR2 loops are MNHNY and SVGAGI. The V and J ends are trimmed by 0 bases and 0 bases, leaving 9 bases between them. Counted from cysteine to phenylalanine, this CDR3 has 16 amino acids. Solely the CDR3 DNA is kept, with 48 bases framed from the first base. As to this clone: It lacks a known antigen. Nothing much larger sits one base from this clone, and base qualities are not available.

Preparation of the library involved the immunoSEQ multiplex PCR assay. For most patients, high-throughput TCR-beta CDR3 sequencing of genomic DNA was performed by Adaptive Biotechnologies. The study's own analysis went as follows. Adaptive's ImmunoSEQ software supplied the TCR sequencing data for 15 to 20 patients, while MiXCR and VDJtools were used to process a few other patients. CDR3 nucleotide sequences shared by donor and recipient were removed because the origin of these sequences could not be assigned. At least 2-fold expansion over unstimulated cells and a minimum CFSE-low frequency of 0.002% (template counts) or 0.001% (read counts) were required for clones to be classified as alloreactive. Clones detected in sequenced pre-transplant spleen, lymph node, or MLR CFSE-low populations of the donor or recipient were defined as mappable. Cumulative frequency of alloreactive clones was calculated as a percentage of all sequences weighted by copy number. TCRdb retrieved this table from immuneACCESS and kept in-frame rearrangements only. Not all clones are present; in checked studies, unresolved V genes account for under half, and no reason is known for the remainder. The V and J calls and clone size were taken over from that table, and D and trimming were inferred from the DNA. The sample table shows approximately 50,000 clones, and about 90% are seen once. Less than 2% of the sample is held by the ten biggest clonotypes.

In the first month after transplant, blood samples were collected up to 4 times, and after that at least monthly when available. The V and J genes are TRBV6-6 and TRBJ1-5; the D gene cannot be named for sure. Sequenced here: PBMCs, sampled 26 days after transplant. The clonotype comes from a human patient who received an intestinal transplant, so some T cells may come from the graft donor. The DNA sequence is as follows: TGTGCCAGCAGTTACTCGAGGCAGAATAGCAATCAGCCCCAGCATTTT. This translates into CASSYSRQNSNQPQHF.